A few counts support the clone carrying this T cell receptor beta chain. The antigen remains unidentified. RNA served as the template for amplifying TCR beta CDR3 regions. Scientists carried out first-round RT-PCR using HTBI primers and then a second-round multiplex PCR. From the multiplex PCR reads, TCRdb called clonotypes with MiXCR, one entry per CDR3 protein. The table shows roughly 700,000 distinct CDR3 sequences, with 40% occurring only once. The CDR3 runs 15 residues. Germline V CDR1 and CDR2: SGHRS, YFSETQ. V lost 0 bases and J 7 bases, leaving 13 bases between the germline ends. This sample was taken from a study of Graves' ophthalmopathy and Graves' hyperthyroidism. Findings and limits, study-wide: A majority of expanded thyroid clonotypes exceeding 0.001 frequency were likewise present in blood.

Ophthalmopathic donors had moderate-to-severe activity, CAS ≥3 and NOSPECS ≥4, with disease that had lasted under 3 months. This chain connects TRBV5-1 to TRBJ2-2; possible D gene TRBD2, 5 bases. This TCR came from an adult man with Graves' ophthalmopathy. Input material: peripheral blood. This CDR3 reads CASSLAGVGLGELFF. In DNA form, the CDR3 reads TGCGCCAGCAGCTTGGCCGGGGTAGGACTCGGGGAGCTGTTTTTT. The whole variable domain, remainder taken from reference TRBV5-1 and TRBJ2-2, is KAGVTQTPRYLIKTRGQQVTLSCSPISGHRSVSWYQQTPGQGLQFLFEYFSETQRNKGNFPGRFSGRQFSNSRSEMNVSTLELGDSALYLCASSLAGVGLGELFFGEGSRLTVL.